Listed below are T cell receptor beta chains from one sample, sequenced in a study of cytomegalovirus exposure and HLA in healthy donors. Clones were sequenced by immunoSEQ multiplex PCR, and TCRdb holds only the in-frame ones, with some missing. The table records 150,000 to 200,000 clones, around 78% of them present only once. Sequencing was performed on PBMCs. The receptors shown here come from a woman aged 45-60 years in good health and CMV-seropositive. Each CDR3 is given with its conserved first and last residue. D genes are given only for firm matches. Only some rows state a clone size, as once, few, many or a class for expanded clones.

TRBJ2-1,-,TRBV25-1,once,TGTGCCAGCATAGGGCAGGGTTTCAATGAGCAGTTCTTC,CASIGQGFNEQFF
TRBJ2-1,TRBD2,TRBV20-1,-,TGCAGAGGACTAGCGGGCGATGAGCAGTTCTTC,CRGLAGDEQFF
TRBJ1-5,-,TRBV6-5,-,TGTGCCAGCAGACAAAACGCGGTTCAGCCCCAGCATTTT,CASRQNAVQPQHF
TRBJ2-7,-,TRBV6-5,-,TGTGCCAGCACCAAGGGGAACGAGCAGTACTTC,CASTKGNEQYF
TRBJ2-2,TRBD2,TRBV2,-,TGTGCCAGCAGGCATAGAGCTAGCGGGGGGCTGAACACCGGGGAGCTGTTTTTT,CASRHRASGGLNTGELFF
TRBJ1-1,TRBD1,TRBV7-6,-,TGTGCCAGCAGCCCGGGACAGGGGAAGACTGAAGCTTTCTTT,CASSPGQGKTEAFF
TRBJ2-7,-,TRBV7-9,once,TGTGCCAGTACACACGGGAACTACGAGCAGTACTTC,CASTHGNYEQYF
TRBJ1-2,TRBD1,TRBV6-1,-,TGTGCCAGCAGGCCCGGGACAGGAGGAAGCTACACCTTC,CASRPGTGGSYTF
TRBJ1-2,-,TRBV2,-,TGTGCCAGCAGTGGGTTGGGGGGGAGGACCTTC,CASSGLGGRTF
TRBJ2-1,TRBD1,TRBV6-4,-,TGTGCCAGCAGTGACGGGACAGCCTACAATGAGCAGTTCTTC,CASSDGTAYNEQFF
TRBJ2-1,TRBD2,TRBV7-8,few,TGTGCCAGCAGCGTTAGGGGGCTAGCGGGGGCCCCAGAGCAGTTCTTC,CASSVRGLAGAPEQFF
TRBJ2-6,-,TRBV5-4,few,TGTGCCAGCAGCCCTCCGGTCCGGGGAGGGGCCAACGTCCTGACTTTC,CASSPPVRGGANVLTF
TRBJ1-6,TRBD1,TRBV11-1,-,TGTGCCAGCAGCAGGCGGACAGGCAGCAATTCACCCCTCCACTTT,CASSRRTGSNSPLHF
TRBJ2-3,TRBD2,TRBV2,-,TGTGCCAGCAGTGAATGGGGGGGAGCTATCACAGATACGCAGTATTTT,CASSEWGGAITDTQYF
TRBJ2-2,-,TRBV5-3,-,TGTGCCAGAAGTCTAATTTGGGACTGGAACACCGGGGAGCTGTTTTTT,CARSLIWDWNTGELFF
TRBJ2-3,TRBD1,TRBV5-1,-,TGCGCCAGCAGCAGCCAGGGGGGCACAGATACGCAGTATTTT,CASSSQGGTDTQYF
TRBJ2-3,TRBD2,TRBV7-8,-,TGTGCCAGCAGCACGGGGACTAGCGGGTTTGGCACAGATACGCAGTATTTT,CASSTGTSGFGTDTQYF
TRBJ2-3,TRBD2,TRBV2,-,TGTGCCAGCAGTGAAACTAGCGGGGGCGTCACAGATACGCAGTATTTT,CASSETSGGVTDTQYF
TRBJ1-1,-,TRBV5-1,-,TGCGCCAGCAGCCGTCAGGACACTGAAGCTTTCTTT,CASSRQDTEAFF
TRBJ2-4,TRBD1,TRBV19,-,TGTGCCAGTAGTGCGGACAGGGGAAACATTCAGTACTTC,CASSADRGNIQYF
TRBJ1-2,-,TRBV7-8,-,TGTGCCAGCAGCTTGATTTGGACAGTTGGCTACACCTTC,CASSLIWTVGYTF
TRBJ1-1,-,TRBV19,-,TGTGCCAGTAGTATAGATCGGGGTTTTGGGACTGAAGCTTTCTTT,CASSIDRGFGTEAFF
TRBJ1-2,-,TRBV5-4,-,TGTGCCAGCAGCGGGGGGGGGACCCCATATGGCTACACCTTC,CASSGGGTPYGYTF
TRBJ2-1,TRBD1,TRBV19,few,TGTGCCAGTAGTATCGCCGGACAGGGTGGCAATGAGCAGTTCTTC,CASSIAGQGGNEQFF
TRBJ2-2,TRBD1,TRBV4-2,once,TGTGCCAGCAGCCAAAACGACAGGGTGACCGGGGAGCTGTTTTTT,CASSQNDRVTGELFF
TRBJ2-2,TRBD2,TRBV4-1,-,TGCGCCAGCAGCCGCAACAGCGGGGGGGGAAACACCGGGGAGCTGTTTTTT,CASSRNSGGGNTGELFF
TRBJ2-7,-,TRBV4-1,-,TGTGCCAGCAGCCATCGAGCGTCCTACGAGCAGTACTTC,CASSHRASYEQYF
TRBJ2-1,TRBD1,TRBV6-4,-,TGTGCCAGCAGCCCCCGGGACAGCGTACGTGAGCAGTTCTTC,CASSPRDSVREQFF
TRBJ1-1,-,TRBV27,once,TGTGCCAGCAGGCCACAGGGACCGAACACTGAAGCTTTCTTT,CASRPQGPNTEAFF
TRBJ2-2,TRBD1,TRBV29-1,-,TGCAGCGTCCTACAGGGGGCTGTGGGCGGGGAGCTGTTTTTT,CSVLQGAVGGELFF
TRBJ2-1,-,TRBV9,-,TGTGCCAGCAGCGTAGTCGGACAGTCCTACAATGAGCAGTTCTTC,CASSVVGQSYNEQFF
TRBJ2-7,-,TRBV6-5,-,TGTGCCAGCAGTTACCGACAGGTTCAGTACTTC,CASSYRQVQYF
TRBJ2-7,-,TRBV15,-,TGTGCCACCAGCAGAGATCAATCGGACGAGCAGTACTTC,CATSRDQSDEQYF
TRBJ1-1,-,TRBV30,few,TGTGCCTGGTGGGGGGAACCCACTGAAGCTTTCTTT,CAWWGEPTEAFF
TRBJ1-1,-,TRBV27,-,TGTGCCAGCAGTCCCACAGGGATGAACACTGAAGCTTTCTTT,CASSPTGMNTEAFF
TRBJ2-7,-,TRBV14,-,TGTGCCAGCAGTCGGTATTGGACAGATTACGAGCAGTACTTC,CASSRYWTDYEQYF
TRBJ2-2,TRBD1,TRBV4-1,-,TGCGCCAGCAGCCACGCCGGGACAGGGAGAGGCCGACCCACCGGGGAGCTGTTTTTT,CASSHAGTGRGRPTGELFF
TRBJ2-7,-,TRBV6-1,-,TGTGCCAGCAGTGAATCGGTAGTATCCTCCTACGAGCAGTACTTC,CASSESVVSSYEQYF
TRBJ2-6,-,TRBV5-1,-,TGCGCCAGCAGTCAGACGGGGGCTGGGGCCAACGTCCTGACTTTC,CASSQTGAGANVLTF
TRBJ1-6,-,TRBV7-2,-,TGTGCCAGCAGCTTAGAGCAGGGAAGGTCACCCCTCCACTTT,CASSLEQGRSPLHF
TRBJ2-7,TRBD1,TRBV6-5,-,TGTGCCAGCAGTGGACAGGGAGACGAGCAGTACTTC,CASSGQGDEQYF
TRBJ2-7,-,TRBV25-1,-,TGTGCCAGTATCGGCCCGGGGTCTGGTGGCGAGCAGTACTTC,CASIGPGSGGEQYF
TRBJ2-3,TRBD2,TRBV29-1,-,TGCAGCGTTGGTCCCCGACTAGCGGGGGCCAACCACCGCACAGATACGCAGTATTTT,CSVGPRLAGANHRTDTQYF
TRBJ2-7,-,TRBV27,-,TGTGCCAGCAGCGGGACACGAGCCGGGGAGCAGTACTTC,CASSGTRAGEQYF
TRBJ2-7,-,TRBV5-1,-,TGCGCCAGCAGTCCTAGCTCCTACGAGCAGTACTTC,CASSPSSYEQYF
TRBJ1-3,-,TRBV5-8,-,TGTGCCAGCAGCTTGGAAGGGACTCCCGGAAACACCATATATTTT,CASSLEGTPGNTIYF
TRBJ1-3,-,TRBV27,-,TGTGCCAGCAGTTTACAAGGGACTTCTGGAAACACCATATATTTT,CASSLQGTSGNTIYF
TRBJ1-2,-,TRBV19,-,TGTGCCAGTAGTATAGGGCCCACTAACTATGGCTACACCTTC,CASSIGPTNYGYTF
TRBJ1-1,-,TRBV27,-,TGTGCCAGCAGTAAATGGGGGGGGATGAACACTGAAGCTTTCTTT,CASSKWGGMNTEAFF
TRBJ2-7,TRBD1,TRBV6-6,-,TGTGCCAGCAGTTACGGGACCGGGACAGGGCAAGTCGAGCAGTACTTC,CASSYGTGTGQVEQYF
TRBJ2-5,TRBD2,TRBV10-3,-,TGTGCCATCAGAAACCCACGGGGGGGGAACAGTACGACCAAAGAGACCCAGTACTTC,CAIRNPRGGNSTTKETQYF
TRBJ2-1,-,TRBV5-4,once,TGTGCCAGCAGCGCAAGTGCGTTCGCTCCTTCTGATGAGCAGTTCTTC,CASSASAFAPSDEQFF
TRBJ2-2,-,TRBV25-1,-,TGTGCCAGCAGGAAGGGACAGAACACCGGGGAGCTGTTTTTT,CASRKGQNTGELFF
TRBJ1-1,-,TRBV5-1,-,TGCGCCAGCAGCTTTTCGACGGGGAACACTGAAGCTTTCTTT,CASSFSTGNTEAFF
TRBJ1-3,-,TRBV6-6,few,TGTGCCACCTTTGGGCCGAACTCTGGAAACACCATATATTTT,CATFGPNSGNTIYF
TRBJ2-7,TRBD1,TRBV19,-,TGTGCCAGTAGTAGGGACAGAACCTACGAGCAGTACTTC,CASSRDRTYEQYF
TRBJ1-1,TRBD1,TRBV19,-,TGTGCCAGTAGTATCGAGACAGGGATGAACACTGAAGCTTTCTTT,CASSIETGMNTEAFF
TRBJ1-1,-,TRBV6-5,once,TGTGCCAGCAGTTCCCGGGGGGTAACTGAAGCTTTCTTT,CASSSRGVTEAFF
TRBJ2-7,TRBD2,TRBV5-1,-,TGCGCCAGCAGCTTGGGGGGGACTAGCGTCTCCTACGAGCAGTACTTC,CASSLGGTSVSYEQYF
TRBJ2-7,TRBD1,TRBV6-1,few,TGTGCCAGCAGTGATCGGGACAGGGGCGCCTACGAGCAGTACTTC,CASSDRDRGAYEQYF